This entry concerns a single T cell receptor beta chain. What it recognizes is unknown. A read error may explain this, as a much larger clone is one base away. This sample was taken from a study of T cells in Graves' hyperthyroidism and ophthalmopathy. Study in general: Peripheral blood was collected at initial diagnosis, before any treatment.

General study points: The model foresaw ophthalmopathy a median about 6.1 months prior to onset. Most thyroid clonotypes that were expanded above 0.001 also turned up in blood.

Germline-derived CDR1 and CDR2 are KGHDR and SFDVKD. The ends were cut back, 4 bases at V and 3 bases at J, with 8 bases in the middle. This CDR3 has 13 amino acids. Researchers amplified the TCR beta CDR3 regions from RNA transcripts. Using the HTBI primer set, a first-round RT-PCR was run on the TCR CDR3. One entry per CDR3 protein results from TCRdb running MiXCR on the multiplex PCR reads. In the table there are a few hundred thousand distinct CDR3 sequences, around 13% of which are singletons. Diagnoses used clinical symptoms, serum thyroxine and TRAb, thyroid ultrasound and orbital computed tomography.

The chain is built from TRBV24-1 and TRBJ1-2, with a weak D call TRBD1 (5 bases). Sequencing input: blood. The sequence came from a woman under 40 with Graves' ophthalmopathy. The CDR3 reads CATSDMTDYGYTF. Here the CDR3 DNA reads TGTGCCACCAGTGACATGACAGACTATGGCTACACCTTC.